This entry lists 19 T cell receptor beta chains sequenced from one sample in a study of cytomegalovirus exposure and HLA in healthy donors. Sequencing used immunoSEQ multiplex PCR; TCRdb keeps in-frame clones, though not all of them. In the table there are about 110,000 clones, approximately 88% of which are singletons. What was sequenced was PBMCs. All receptors come from a young woman in good health and CMV-seropositive.

V and J are TRBV5-1 and TRBJ2-2; 7 bases line up with TRBD1. The germline V gene has CDR1 SGHRS and CDR2 YFSETQ. This CDR3 region has 16 residues. V dropped 3 bases and J dropped 4; count of bases not matched to a gene: 9. The CDR3 is CASSSGTGAGTGELFF. In DNA, the CDR3 is TGCGCCAGCAGCTCGGGAACAGGGGCGGGCACCGGGGAGCTGTTTTTT.

This sequence joins TRBV19 and TRBJ1-2; D not certain. CDR1 is LNHDA and CDR2 is SQIVND in the germline V gene (reference sequence). The V gene lost 6 bases and the J gene lost 0 bases, with 5 bases spanning the gap. CDR3 size: 12 residues. The CDR3 DNA sequence: TGTGCCAGTAGGAGGGCTAACTATGGCTACACCTTC. Its protein product is CASRRANYGYTF.

This clone was seen only once. The genes are TRBV15 and TRBJ2-7; 8 bases are a match to TRBD1. Trimming at V came to 5 bases and at J to 0 bases, leaving 3 bases not matched to a gene. The CDR3 runs to 14 residues. Germline assignment: CDR1 LNHNV and CDR2 YYDKDF (reference sequence). The CDR3 DNA sequence: TGTGCCACCAGCCTAACAGGGGGCTCCTACGAGCAGTACTTC. Protein product: CATSLTGGSYEQYF.

The chain links TRBV9 to TRBJ2-2; 16 bases fit TRBD2. The CDR3 is 20 amino acids. Trimming at V came to 4 bases and at J to 6 bases, leaving 15 bases not matched to a gene. Per the germline V gene, CDR1 is SGDLS and CDR2 is YYNGEE. The CDR3 loop reads CASSPLQGTSGRARPGELFF. CDR3 DNA sequence: TGTGCCAGCAGCCCCCTGCAAGGGACTAGCGGGAGGGCCCGGCCCGGGGAGCTGTTTTTT.

The J gene is TRBJ1-4, the V gene TRBV15; no clear D. The germline gives CDR1 LNHNV, CDR2 YYDKDF (reference sequence). The CDR3 spans 15 residues. The V gene lost 5 bases and the J gene lost 2 bases, with 12 bases spanning the gap. DNA for the CDR3: TGTGCCACCAGCGGCCCACCGCCGACTAATGAAAAACTGTTTTTT. This encodes CATSGPPPTNEKLFF. Full variable domain (rest looked up from reference TRBV15 and TRBJ1-4): DAMVIQNPRYQVTQFGKPVTLSCSQTLNHNVMYWYQQKSSQAPKLLFHYYDKDFNNEADTPDNFQSRRPNTSFCFLDIRSPGLGDTAMYLCATSGPPPTNEKLFFGSGTQLSVL.

The genes are TRBV9 and TRBJ2-4; TRBD1 agrees at 10 bases. There are 16 residues in the CDR3. With V trimmed by 4 bases and J by 1 base, 5 bases remained unmatched. Germline V gene sequence: CDR1 SGDLS, CDR2 YYNGEE. This CDR3 is CASSSPGQGAKNIQYF. CDR3 bases: TGTGCCAGCAGCTCGCCGGGACAGGGGGCCAAAAACATTCAGTACTTC.

The chain is built from TRBV7-8 and TRBJ2-7, with D tentatively TRBD1 (5 bases). Germline loops: CDR1 SGHVS, CDR2 FQNEAQ. Trimming cost V 1 base and J 0 bases, with 13 bases left between them. This CDR3 contains 16 residues. CDR3 nucleotide sequence: TGTGCCAGCAGCTTAGGTTGGGCAGGGTTCTCCTACGAGCAGTACTTC. It yields the protein CASSLGWAGFSYEQYF. The whole variable domain, filled in from reference TRBV7-8 and TRBJ2-7, reads GAGVSQSPRYKVAKRGQDVALRCDPISGHVSLFWYQQALGQGPEFLTYFQNEAQLDKSGLPSDRFFAERPEGSVSTLKIQRTQQEDSAVYLCASSLGWAGFSYEQYFGPGTRLTVT.

The CDR3 is CASSLRTGVHTIYF. The DNA of the CDR3 is TGTGCCAGCAGCCTTAGGACAGGGGTACACACCATATATTTT. The chain combines TRBV7-8 with TRBJ1-3; 9 bases map to TRBD1. After removal of 5 bases from V and 8 bases from J, the junction contained 7 bases not matched to a gene. The length of the CDR3 is 14 residues. Per the germline V gene, CDR1 is SGHVS and CDR2 is FQNEAQ.

The chain couples TRBV2 to TRBJ2-5; possible D gene TRBD2, 7 bases. Germline CDR1 reads SNHLY; CDR2 reads FYNNEI. The germline V and J ends were trimmed by 6 bases and 7 bases, with 12 bases remaining between them. This CDR3 spans 12 amino acids. The CDR3 sequence: CASSGGPGTQYF. CDR3 coding DNA: TGTGCCAGCAGCGGGGGGCCGGGGACCCAGTACTTC.

The rearrangement uses TRBV28 and TRBJ2-2, with D perhaps TRBD2 (5 bases). Germline V gives CDR1 MDHEN, CDR2 SYDVKM. The CDR3 runs to 14 residues. Trimming removed 8 bases from V and 2 bases from J, with 12 bases in between. The CDR3 spells CASLSRGNTGELFF. The CDR3 region has the DNA TGTGCCAGCCTATCCCGGGGAAACACCGGGGAGCTGTTTTTT. The variable domain in full, completed from reference TRBV28 and TRBJ2-2, reads DVKVTQSSRYLVKRTGEKVFLECVQDMDHENMFWYRQDPGLGLRLIYFSYDVKMKEKGDIPEGYSVSREKKERFSLILESASTNQTSMYLCASLSRGNTGELFFGEGSRLTVL.

The chain's CDR3 is CASSQASTGGIYEQYF. DNA of the CDR3: TGCGCCAGCAGCCAAGCCTCGACAGGGGGCATCTACGAGCAGTACTTC. The chain recombines TRBV4-1 with TRBJ2-7; 10 bases line up with TRBD1. CDR3 length equals 16 residues. The V gene end was trimmed by 1 base and the J gene end by 3 bases; junction bases not matched to a gene: 6. Germline V gene data show CDR1 as MGHRA and CDR2 as YSYEKL.

This chain links TRBV7-2 with TRBJ2-1, with 7 bases identical to TRBD2. CDR3 size: 13 residues. Germline CDR1 reads SGHTA; CDR2 reads FQGNSA. J lost 10 bases, V lost 6 bases, and 9 bases had no gene match. CDR3 nucleotides: TGTGCCAGCAGTTCCGGGACTATCTTCGAGCAGTTCTTC. Protein: CASSSGTIFEQFF. Full variable domain (outside the CDR3, taken from reference TRBV7-2 and TRBJ2-1): GAGVSQSPSNKVTEKGKDVELRCDPISGHTALYWYRQSLGQGLEFLIYFQGNSAPDKSGLPSDRFSAERTGGSVSTLTIQRTQQEDSAVYLCASSSGTIFEQFFGPGTRLTVL.

The gene calls are TRBV7-9 and TRBJ2-1, with 14 bases aligning to TRBD2. The CDR3 length is 16 residues. Germline-derived CDR1 and CDR2 are SEHNR and FQNEAQ (reference sequence). With V trimmed by 5 bases and J by 9 bases, 9 bases remained unmatched. CDR3 in DNA: TGTGCCAGCAGCCAGGGACTAGCGGGAGTCGGTGGTGAGCAGTTCTTC. Translated: CASSQGLAGVGGEQFF.

This chain connects TRBV4-3 to TRBJ2-1, with 12 nucleotides matching TRBD2. Germline CDR1 LGHNA, CDR2 YSLEER. The J segment lost 9 bases and the V segment lost 1 base, leaving 13 bases of the junction unmatched. The CDR3 is 18 residues long. The CDR3 DNA follows: TGCGCCAGCAGCCAAGTTCAGGCCCTAGCGGGGGGGCCGAGTGAGCAGTTCTTC. Encoded protein: CASSQVQALAGGPSEQFF.

The chain recombines TRBV2 with TRBJ2-5; 10 bases are a match to TRBD2. The CDR3 spans 17 residues. Unmatched junction bases numbered 13, after V lost 4 bases and J lost 5 bases. Per the germline V gene, CDR1 is SNHLY and CDR2 is FYNNEI. The CDR3 nucleotides are TGTGCCAGCAGTGTCACTAGCGGGAAGATGGCGGCCGAGACCCAGTACTTC. This encodes CASSVTSGKMAAETQYF.

The count of this clone is one. J is TRBJ2-3 and V is TRBV30; D gene unclear. Germline V gene sequence: CDR1 GTSNPN, CDR2 SVGIG (reference sequence). This CDR3 spans 11 amino acids. The V end was cut by 4 bases, the J end by 4 bases, with 6 bases between. The CDR3 region has the DNA TGTGCCTGGACCCTATCAGATACGCAGTATTTT. This encodes CAWTLSDTQYF. Supplemented by reference TRBV30 and TRBJ2-3, the full variable domain reads SQTIHQWPATLVQPVGSPLSLECTVEGTSNPNLYWYRQAAGRGLQLLFYSVGIGQISSEVPQNLSASRPQDRQFILSSKKLLLSDSGFYLCAWTLSDTQYFGPGTRLTVL.

Only one count was recorded for this clone. The genes are TRBV25-1 and TRBJ1-2; D is ambiguous. From germline, CDR1 is MGHDK and CDR2 SYGVNS. V gave up 2 bases and J gave up 7 bases, with 11 bases separating them. The CDR3 is 13 amino acids. The CDR3 DNA follows: TGTGCCAGCAGTGAAAGTGGTGACTCTGGCTACACCTTC. Residues: CASSESGDSGYTF.

This chain connects TRBV25-1 to TRBJ1-1; the D gene is possibly TRBD1 (5 bases). V dropped 7 bases and J dropped 3 bases, with 21 bases sitting between them. Germline V CDR1 and CDR2: MGHDK, SYGVNS. This CDR3 contains 16 residues. DNA for the CDR3: TGTGCCAGCAAGTCCTCGGGCAGGGCCCCGGACACTGAAGCTTTCTTT. Residues: CASKSSGRAPDTEAFF.

In this sample, this clone turned up once. The rearrangement uses TRBV6-6 and TRBJ2-2; no clear D. Trimming pared 1 base from V and 2 bases from J, leaving 2 bases between. CDR1 and CDR2 from the germline V gene are MNHNY and SVGAGI (reference sequence). The CDR3 has 13 amino acids. The CDR3 DNA reads as TGTGCCAGCAGTTACTTAAACACCGGGGAGCTGTTTTTT. It yields the protein CASSYLNTGELFF.